Listed below are T cell receptor beta chains from one sample, sequenced in a study of T-cell memory formation after mild COVID-19. TCRdb itself ran the 5' RACE reads through MiXCR, one entry per CDR3 protein. The sample carries approximately 250,000 distinct CDR3 sequences, roughly a sixth recorded once. Sequencing was done on a sample of PBMCs or a T cell subset sorted from them (not recorded which). All receptors come from a man younger than 35 who had mild COVID-19 (a few samples of this study predate the infection). Cell type and time point are not known. CDR3s include the opening cysteine and the closing phenylalanine or tryptophan. The order of the fields is J gene, V gene, CDR3 protein.

TRBJ2-1,TRBV5-1,CASSLEGVRSYNEQFF
TRBJ2-7,TRBV18,CASSPGTSNSYEQYF
TRBJ2-2,TRBV20-1,CSARDGTRRAGELFF
TRBJ2-5,TRBV9,CASSAEGLAKETQYF
TRBJ2-1,TRBV5-1,CASSFEQGAGFF
TRBJ2-1,TRBV20-1,CSAGGVVHEQFF
TRBJ2-2,TRBV10-2,CASRGVSTGELFF
TRBJ1-3,TRBV5-5,CASSLGGRISGNTIYF
TRBJ2-3,TRBV5-1,CASRGGDWSTDTQYF
TRBJ2-5,TRBV5-1,CASSLATRGEETQYF
TRBJ2-3,TRBV9,CASSVAWGRTDTQYF
TRBJ1-6,TRBV9,CASSGSHSPLHF
TRBJ2-1,TRBV20-1,CSARDRQGVGENEQFF
TRBJ2-6,TRBV20-1,CSANRQSSGANVLTF
TRBJ2-2,TRBV10-3,CAIKKEQASNTGELFF
TRBJ1-5,TRBV18,CASSRQGPTDNQPQHF
TRBJ2-7,TRBV7-2,CASSSGGWAGPPYEQYF
TRBJ2-1,TRBV12-3/TRBV12-4,CASSPTDLRGSGNEQFF
TRBJ1-6,TRBV3-1,CASIWTGSSYNSPLHF
TRBJ1-6,TRBV2,CASRQNSPIHF
TRBJ2-7,TRBV7-9,CASSLAGGSSYEQYF
TRBJ2-4,TRBV5-6,CATNSRGADDIQYF
TRBJ1-4,TRBV18,CASSQVEGRINEKLFF
TRBJ1-4,TRBV9,CASSVVGAANEKLFF
TRBJ1-1,TRBV6-2/TRBV6-3,CAIGISNTEAFF
TRBJ2-3,TRBV24-1,CATSDTLAGGPDTQYF
TRBJ2-3,TRBV12-3/TRBV12-4,CASSLLGGLTDTQYF
TRBJ2-3,TRBV20-1,CSASWGRGTDTQYF
TRBJ2-3,TRBV12-3/TRBV12-4,CASSGGQEAFTDTQYF
TRBJ1-1,TRBV6-5,CASSYNLDGDTEAFF
TRBJ1-1,TRBV29-1,CSVVQGGAFF
TRBJ2-2,TRBV19,CASNGVNLNTGELFF
TRBJ2-5,TRBV7-3,CASSTGTAETQYF
TRBJ1-2,TRBV6-6,CASSDRVRTNYGYTF
TRBJ2-7,TRBV5-1,CASSKDRYEQYF
TRBJ2-4,TRBV2,CASSPRQGKNIQYF
TRBJ1-2,TRBV10-3,CAIHNSGQGTYGYTF
TRBJ1-5,TRBV4-1,CASSQDPRQPQHF
TRBJ2-6,TRBV9,CASSPGGSGANVLTF
TRBJ2-5,TRBV20-1,CSGAILGQQQETQYF
TRBJ2-3,TRBV5-1,CASSLTTGLTDTQYF
TRBJ1-1,TRBV7-2,CASSTGQGAHTEAFF
TRBJ2-2,TRBV9,CASSRPGLIDTGELFF
TRBJ2-3,TRBV5-1,CASSFGPTADTQYF
TRBJ2-5,TRBV5-1,CASSGPGDQETQYF
TRBJ2-3,TRBV6-2/TRBV6-3,CASTEQDTQYF
TRBJ1-2,TRBV5-1,CASSRERQGTSNYGYTF
TRBJ2-2,TRBV7-9,CASSSGTSLTGELFF
TRBJ2-1,TRBV5-1,CASSLGLAGGREQFF
TRBJ2-3,TRBV12-3/TRBV12-4,CASSRSFGGTDTQYF